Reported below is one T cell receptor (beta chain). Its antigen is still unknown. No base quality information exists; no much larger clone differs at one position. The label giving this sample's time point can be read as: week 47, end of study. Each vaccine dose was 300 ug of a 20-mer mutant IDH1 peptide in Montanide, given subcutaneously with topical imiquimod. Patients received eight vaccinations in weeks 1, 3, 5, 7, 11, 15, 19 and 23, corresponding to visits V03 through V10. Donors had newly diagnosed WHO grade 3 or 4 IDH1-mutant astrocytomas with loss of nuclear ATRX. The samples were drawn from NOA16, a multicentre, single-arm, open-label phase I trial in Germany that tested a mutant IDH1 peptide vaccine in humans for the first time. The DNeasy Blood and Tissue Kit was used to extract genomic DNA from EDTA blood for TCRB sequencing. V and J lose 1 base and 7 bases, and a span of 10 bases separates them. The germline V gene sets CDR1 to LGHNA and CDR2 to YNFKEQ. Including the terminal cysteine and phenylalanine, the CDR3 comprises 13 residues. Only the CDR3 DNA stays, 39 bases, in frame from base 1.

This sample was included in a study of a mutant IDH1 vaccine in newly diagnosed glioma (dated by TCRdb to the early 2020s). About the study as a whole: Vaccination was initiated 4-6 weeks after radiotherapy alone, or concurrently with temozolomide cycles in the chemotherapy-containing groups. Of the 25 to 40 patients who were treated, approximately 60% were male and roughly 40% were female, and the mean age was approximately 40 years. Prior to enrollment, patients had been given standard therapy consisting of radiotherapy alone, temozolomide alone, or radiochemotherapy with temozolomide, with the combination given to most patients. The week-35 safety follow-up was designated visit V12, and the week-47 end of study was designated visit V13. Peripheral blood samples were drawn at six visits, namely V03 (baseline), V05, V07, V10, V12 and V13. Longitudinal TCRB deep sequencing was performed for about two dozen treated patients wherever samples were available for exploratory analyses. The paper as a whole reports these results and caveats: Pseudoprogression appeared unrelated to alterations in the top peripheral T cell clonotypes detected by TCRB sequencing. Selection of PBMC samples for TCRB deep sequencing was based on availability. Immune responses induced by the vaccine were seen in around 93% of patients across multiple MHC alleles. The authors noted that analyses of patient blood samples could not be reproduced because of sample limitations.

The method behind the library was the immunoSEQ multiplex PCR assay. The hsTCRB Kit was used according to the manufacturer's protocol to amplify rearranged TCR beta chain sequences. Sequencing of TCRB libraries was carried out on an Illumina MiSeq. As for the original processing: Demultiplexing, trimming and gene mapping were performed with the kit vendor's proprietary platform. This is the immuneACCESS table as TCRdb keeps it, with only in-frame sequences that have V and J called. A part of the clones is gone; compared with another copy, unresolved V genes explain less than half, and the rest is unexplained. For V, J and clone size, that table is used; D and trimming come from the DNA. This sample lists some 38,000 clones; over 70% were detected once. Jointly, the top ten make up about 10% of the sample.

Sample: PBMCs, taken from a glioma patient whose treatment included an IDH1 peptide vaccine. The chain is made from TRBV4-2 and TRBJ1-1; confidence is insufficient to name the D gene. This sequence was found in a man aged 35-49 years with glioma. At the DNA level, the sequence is TGTGCCAGCAGCCAAGGGAGGGAGTTTGAAGCTTTCTTT. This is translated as CASSQGREFEAFF.